These 25 T cell receptor beta chains came from one sample sequenced in a study of blood T cell repertoires in COVID-19. Clones were sequenced by immunoSEQ multiplex PCR, and TCRdb holds only the in-frame ones, with some missing. The sample yields about 150,000 clones, roughly 83% seen once. Sequencing used peripheral blood. The source is a woman aged 70-85 years with COVID-19, enrolled during active disease.

In this sample, this clone turned up once. The chain recombines TRBV6-1 with TRBJ1-1; D gene uncertain. V was cut by 1 base and J by 0 bases, with 12 bases left in between. This CDR3 contains 16 residues. Germline CDR1 reads MNHNS; CDR2 reads SASEGT. CDR3 sequence: CASSEGGLPVNTEAFF. The CDR3 DNA reads TGTGCCAGCAGTGAAGGAGGGCTTCCCGTGAACACTGAAGCTTTCTTT.

V usage is TRBV18 and J usage is TRBJ1-4; TRBD1 is a possible D gene (6 bases). The V gene's germline CDR1 is KGHSH and CDR2 LQKENI. V dropped 4 bases and J dropped 2 bases, with 8 bases sitting between them. The CDR3 is 14 residues long. The CDR3 protein is CASSQQGTNEKLFF. In DNA form, the CDR3 reads TGTGCCAGCTCACAGCAGGGGACTAATGAAAAACTGTTTTTT.

This clone was observed a single time. The V call is TRBV18, the J call TRBJ1-1; TRBD1 agrees at 9 bases. The germline V gene encodes CDR1 KGHSH and CDR2 LQKENI. Germline trimming cut 2 bases from V and 4 bases from J; bases unmatched to any gene: 5. The CDR3 is 15 residues long. This CDR3 reads CASSPRDRVATEAFF. In nucleotides, the CDR3 is TGTGCCAGCTCACCAAGGGACAGGGTCGCCACTGAAGCTTTCTTT.

A few counts support this clone. This chain links TRBV7-2 with TRBJ1-1; 8 bases align to TRBD1. Trimming cost V 2 bases and J 10 bases; bases outside gene matches: 3. The CDR3 runs 12 residues. The germline V gene has CDR1 SGHTA and CDR2 FQGNSA. Here the CDR3 DNA reads TGTGCCAGCAGCTTAAACGACAGGGGAGCTTTCTTT. This sequence encodes CASSLNDRGAFF.

This chain links TRBV5-1 with TRBJ1-3, with D possibly being TRBD1 (5 bases). V was clipped by 7 bases and J by 1 base, with 15 bases between them. The CDR3 is 15 residues long. The germline CDR1 and CDR2 sequences are SGHRS and YFSETQ. Written as DNA, the CDR3 is TGCGCCAGCCGTCCCTTTGACAGTTCTGGAAACACCATATATTTT. Translated, it gives CASRPFDSSGNTIYF.

This clone appeared a single time. This chain links TRBV30 with TRBJ2-1, with 14 nucleotides matching TRBD2. J gave up 4 bases and V 2 bases, and 7 bases lay outside the gene matches. The CDR3 is 17 residues long. CDR1 is GTSNPN and CDR2 is SVGIG in the germline V gene (reference sequence). The CDR3 sequence is CAWSRLAGGLTYNEQFF. The CDR3 coding sequence is TGTGCCTGGAGTAGACTAGCGGGGGGGCTTACATACAATGAGCAGTTCTTC.

V gene TRBV4-1 combines with J gene TRBJ2-5; 7 bases are shared with TRBD2. The germline V gene has CDR1 MGHRA and CDR2 YSYEKL. V shed 4 bases and J 2 bases; nucleotides not matched to a gene: 1. This CDR3 comprises 13 residues. The CDR3 region is CASSPGGQETQYF. CDR3 in DNA: TGCGCCAGCAGCCCCGGGGGGCAAGAGACCCAGTACTTC.

The chain employs TRBV7-9 and TRBJ1-4; TRBD1 is a possible D gene (5 bases). There are 15 residues in the CDR3. The germline CDR1 and CDR2 sequences are SEHNR and FQNEAQ (reference sequence). V was pared by 5 bases and J by 6 bases, with 16 bases between. The CDR3 loop reads CASSLGRGVDEKLFF. The DNA for the CDR3 is TGTGCCAGCAGCCTCGGGAGGGGAGTTGATGAAAAACTGTTTTTT.

This clone was recorded a few times. The chain links TRBV4-1 to TRBJ1-5; D possibly corresponds to TRBD1 (6 bases). The CDR3 is 16 amino acids. CDR1 is MGHRA and CDR2 is YSYEKL in the germline V gene. V lost 4 bases, J lost 3 bases, and 16 bases lay in between. This chain's CDR3 is CASSPEQTGFNQPQHF. The CDR3 nucleotides read TGCGCCAGCAGCCCGGAACAAACAGGGTTCAATCAGCCCCAGCATTTT.

This clone was recorded a few times. V is TRBV3-1 (or the pseudogene TRBV3-2) and J is TRBJ2-3, with a possible D match to TRBD1 (5 bases). Trimming removed 6 bases from V and 9 bases from J, with 13 bases in between. CDR1 is LGHDT, CDR2 YNNKEL, per germline (reference sequence). The CDR3 runs 12 residues. The chain's CDR3 is CASRGPGLTQYF. The CDR3, as DNA: TGTGCCAGCAGGGGGCCCGGTTTAACGCAGTATTTT.

This clone was picked up one time. The chain is built from TRBV12-3 or TRBV12-4 and TRBJ1-5; the D gene is possibly TRBD1 (5 bases). The germline V and J ends were trimmed by 5 bases and 5 bases, with 10 bases remaining between them. The CDR3 runs to 13 residues. The DNA for the CDR3 is TGTGCCAGCAGTCCCAGGGTGGATCAGCCCCAGCATTTT. Residues: CASSPRVDQPQHF.

As DNA, the CDR3 is TGTGCCAGCAGCTCGCGGACAGGAGCCGCCAATCAGCCCCAGCATTTT. It translates to CASSSRTGAANQPQHF. The chain combines TRBV3-1 (or the pseudogene TRBV3-2) with TRBJ1-5; 7 bases are a match to TRBD1. Germline CDR1 LGHDT, CDR2 YNNKEL (reference sequence). J lost 3 bases, V lost 5 bases, and 10 bases had no gene match. The length of the CDR3 is 16 residues.

Only a few counts were recorded for this clone. V usage is TRBV6-5 and J usage is TRBJ1-2, with D unclear. Between the trimmed V and J ends, which lost 0 bases and 3 bases, there was a span of 5 bases. Germline CDR1 is MNHEY and CDR2 is SVGAGI. The CDR3 extends over 13 amino acids. For the CDR3, the DNA is TGTGCCAGCAGTTACTCAGCGGACTATGGCTACACCTTC. It encodes CASSYSADYGYTF.

The rearrangement links TRBV11-1 to TRBJ1-2, with 8 bases lining up with TRBD1. The length of the CDR3 is 12 residues. The V segment lost 7 bases and the J segment 6 bases; nucleotides outside the gene matches: 4. Per germline, CDR1 SGHAT and CDR2 FQDESV (reference sequence). The CDR3 sequence: CASTMGQDGYTF. The CDR3, as DNA: TGTGCCAGCACCATGGGACAGGATGGCTACACCTTC.

The chain combines TRBV4-2 with TRBJ1-1, with D possibly matching TRBD1 (6 bases). Trimming pared 1 base from V and 3 bases from J, leaving 12 bases between. Germline values: CDR1 LGHNA, CDR2 YNFKEQ. The CDR3 consists of 15 residues. CDR3 sequence reads: CASSQADRIYTEAFF. The CDR3 bases are TGTGCCAGCAGCCAAGCCGACAGGATTTACACTGAAGCTTTCTTT.

The chain has TRBV18 and TRBJ2-7; perhaps TRBD2 as D (6 bases). This CDR3 has 14 amino acids. Trimming removed 3 bases at V and 6 bases at J, with 15 bases between. Germline lookup yields CDR1 KGHSH and CDR2 LQKENI. CDR3 bases: TGTGCCAGCTCACCCTCTGCGGGGACGGGCGAGCAGTACTTC. As protein: CASSPSAGTGEQYF. Full variable domain (outside the CDR3, taken from reference TRBV18 and TRBJ2-7): NAGVMQNPRHLVRRRGQEARLRCSPMKGHSHVYWYRQLPEEGLKFMVYLQKENIIDESGMPKERFSAEFPKEGPSILRIQQVVRGDSAAYFCASSPSAGTGEQYFGPGTRLTVT.

The chain recombines TRBV5-1 with TRBJ1-6; possible D gene TRBD1, 5 bases. CDR3 length: 14 amino acids. With 2 bases removed from V and 9 bases from J, the gap between germline ends came to 12 bases. The germline V gene has CDR1 SGHRS and CDR2 YFSETQ. Here the CDR3 DNA reads TGCGCCAGCAGCTTCAGCAGGGCGGTTTCACCCCTCCACTTT. Its translation: CASSFSRAVSPLHF.

The CDR3 nucleotides read TGTGCCAGTATGGCCGTAGCTTTAAGCAATCAGCCCCAGCATTTT. Amino acid sequence: CASMAVALSNQPQHF. This chain connects TRBV19 to TRBJ1-5; D is unresolved. V was cut by 7 bases and J by 1 base, with 14 bases left in between. CDR1 LNHDA and CDR2 SQIVND come from the germline V gene (reference sequence). The CDR3 length is 15 residues.

The chain recombines TRBV4-1 with TRBJ2-7, with TRBD1 identical over 10 bases. V lost 1 base to trimming and J lost 7 bases; unmatched junction nucleotides: 7. CDR3 size: 15 residues. Per the germline V gene, CDR1 is MGHRA and CDR2 is YSYEKL. In nucleotides, the CDR3 is TGCGCCAGCAGCCAAGCCCCGGGACAGGGGTGGGAGCAGTACTTC. It specifies CASSQAPGQGWEQYF.

With regard to this clone: This sample includes further DNA sequences coding for the same CDR3. CDR3 region: CASSPLDSYGYTF. In DNA form, the CDR3 reads TGTGCCAGCTCACCTTTGGACAGCTATGGCTACACCTTC. The rearrangement links TRBV18 to TRBJ1-2; the D gene is possibly TRBD1 (6 bases). The V and J ends lost 3 bases and 4 bases respectively, with 9 bases between them. The germline CDR1 and CDR2 sequences are KGHSH and LQKENI. The CDR3 contains 13 residues.

The chain links TRBV7-3 to TRBJ2-4, with 9 bases lining up with TRBD1. The length of the CDR3 is 19 residues. V lost 2 bases, J lost 1 base, and 12 bases stayed unmatched. The germline V gene encodes CDR1 SGHTA and CDR2 FQGTGA. CDR3 residues: CASSLAPGTGSRAKNIQYF. CDR3 nucleotides: TGTGCCAGCAGCTTAGCCCCCGGGACAGGGAGTCGGGCCAAAAACATTCAGTACTTC. Drawing the rest from reference TRBV7-3 and TRBJ2-4, the complete variable domain is GAGVSQTPSNKVTEKGKYVELRCDPISGHTALYWYRQSLGQGPEFLIYFQGTGAADDSGLPNDRFFAVRPEGSVSTLKIQRTERGDSAVYLCASSLAPGTGSRAKNIQYFGAGTRLSVL.

The chain has TRBV5-1 and TRBJ2-7, with 11 bases that match TRBD2. Trimming took 4 bases from V and 4 from J; bases not matched to a gene: 4. The CDR3 totals 14 residues. Germline loops: CDR1 SGHRS, CDR2 YFSETQ. The CDR3 spells CASSPGLAVYEQYF. In DNA form, the CDR3 reads TGCGCCAGCAGCCCGGGACTAGCGGTATACGAGCAGTACTTC.

A few counts support this clone. V and J are TRBV28 and TRBJ2-7; a possible D gene is TRBD2 (7 bases). V gave up 6 bases and J gave up 5 bases, with 23 bases separating them. The CDR3 sequence is 16 residues long. The germline V gene encodes CDR1 MDHEN and CDR2 SYDVKM. For the CDR3, the DNA is TGTGCCAGCAGAGGAATGGGCGGGGGCAATCCCCACGAGCAGTACTTC. This codes for CASRGMGGGNPHEQYF. Together with reference TRBV28 and TRBJ2-7, the CDR3 gives the full variable domain: DVKVTQSSRYLVKRTGEKVFLECVQDMDHENMFWYRQDPGLGLRLIYFSYDVKMKEKGDIPEGYSVSREKKERFSLILESASTNQTSMYLCASRGMGGGNPHEQYFGPGTRLTVT.

The chain links TRBV5-1 to TRBJ1-5; no reliable D call. The germline CDR1 and CDR2 sequences are SGHRS and YFSETQ. The CDR3 extends over 13 amino acids. Trimming left V 7 bases short and J 0 bases short, with 8 bases between. The CDR3 sequence is CASATSSNQPQHF. CDR3 bases: TGCGCCAGCGCAACATCTAGCAATCAGCCCCAGCATTTT.

The sample holds a few counts of this clone. The chain couples TRBV29-1 to TRBJ1-3; D unresolved. Germline V lookup: CDR1 SQVTM, CDR2 ANQGSEA. This CDR3 region has 12 residues. Trimming removed 7 bases from V and 3 bases from J, with 10 bases in between. The CDR3 loop is CSGGGHGNTIYF. CDR3 DNA: TGCAGCGGAGGAGGGCATGGAAACACCATATATTTT.